This section outlines one T cell receptor (beta chain) sequence together with its context. After re-calling the 5' RACE reads, TCRdb lists one entry per CDR3 protein, DNA absent. This sample's table has hundreds of thousands of distinct CDR3 sequences. This entry is derived from a study of T cells expressing NK-cell markers. The CDR3 sequence is 11 residues long. Per the germline V gene, CDR1 is SGDLS and CDR2 is YYNGEE. The origin of this receptor is a man aged 18 to 29 in good health. Specimen: blood T cells: a sorted CD56 or NKG2C T cell subset, CD4+ or CD8+ T cells, or bulk PBMC T cells (not recorded which). This chain links TRBV9 with TRBJ2-3. The CDR3 sequence is CASSGADPQYF.